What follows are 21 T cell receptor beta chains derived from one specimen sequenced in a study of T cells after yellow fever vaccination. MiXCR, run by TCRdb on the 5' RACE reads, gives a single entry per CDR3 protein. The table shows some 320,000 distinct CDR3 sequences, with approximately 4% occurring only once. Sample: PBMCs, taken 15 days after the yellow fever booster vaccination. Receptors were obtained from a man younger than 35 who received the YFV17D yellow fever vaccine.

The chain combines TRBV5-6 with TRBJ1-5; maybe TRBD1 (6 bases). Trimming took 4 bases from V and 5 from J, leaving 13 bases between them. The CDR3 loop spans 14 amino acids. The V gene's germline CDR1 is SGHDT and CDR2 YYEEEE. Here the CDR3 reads CASSPGTTHQPQHF. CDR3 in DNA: TGTGCCAGCAGCCCCGGGACAACTCATCAGCCCCAGCATTTT.

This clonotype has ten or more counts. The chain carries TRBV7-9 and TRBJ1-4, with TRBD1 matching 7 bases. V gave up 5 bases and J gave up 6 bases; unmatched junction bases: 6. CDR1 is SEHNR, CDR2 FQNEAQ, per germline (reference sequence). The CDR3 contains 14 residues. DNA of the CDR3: TGTGCCAGCAGCGACACAGGGGTTTATGAAAAACTGTTTTTT. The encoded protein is CASSDTGVYEKLFF.

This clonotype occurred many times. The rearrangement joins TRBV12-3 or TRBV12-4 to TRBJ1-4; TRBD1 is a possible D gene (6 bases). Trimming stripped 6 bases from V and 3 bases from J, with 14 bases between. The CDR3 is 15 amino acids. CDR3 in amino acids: CASSSTGLANEKLFF. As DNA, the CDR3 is TGTGCCAGCAGCTCCACAGGGCTTGCTAATGAAAAACTGTTTTTT.

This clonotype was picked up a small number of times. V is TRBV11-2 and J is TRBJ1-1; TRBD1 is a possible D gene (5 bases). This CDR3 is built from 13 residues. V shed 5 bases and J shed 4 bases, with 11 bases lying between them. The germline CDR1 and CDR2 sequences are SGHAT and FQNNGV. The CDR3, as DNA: TGTGCCAGCAGCGCCGGGGGGAGCACTGAAGCTTTCTTT. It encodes CASSAGGSTEAFF.

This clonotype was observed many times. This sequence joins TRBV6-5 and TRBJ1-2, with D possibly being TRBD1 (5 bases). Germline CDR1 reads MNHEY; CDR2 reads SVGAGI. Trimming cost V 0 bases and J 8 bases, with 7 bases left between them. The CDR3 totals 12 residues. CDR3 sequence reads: CASSYSGDGYTF. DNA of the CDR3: TGTGCCAGCAGTTACTCGGGGGACGGCTACACCTTC.

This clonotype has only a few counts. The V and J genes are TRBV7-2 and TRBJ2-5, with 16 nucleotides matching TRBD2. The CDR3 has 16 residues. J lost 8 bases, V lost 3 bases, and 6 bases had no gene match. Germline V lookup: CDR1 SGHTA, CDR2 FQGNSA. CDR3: CASSLGLAGGATTQYF. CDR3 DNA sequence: TGTGCCAGCAGCTTGGGACTAGCGGGGGGGGCTACAACCCAGTACTTC.

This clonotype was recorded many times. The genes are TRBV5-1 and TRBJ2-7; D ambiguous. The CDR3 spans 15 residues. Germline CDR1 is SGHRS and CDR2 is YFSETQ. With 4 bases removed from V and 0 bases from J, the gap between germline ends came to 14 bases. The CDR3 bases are TGCGCCAGCAGCGATATTTGGGCCTCCTCCTACGAGCAGTACGTC. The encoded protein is CASSDIWASSYEQYV.

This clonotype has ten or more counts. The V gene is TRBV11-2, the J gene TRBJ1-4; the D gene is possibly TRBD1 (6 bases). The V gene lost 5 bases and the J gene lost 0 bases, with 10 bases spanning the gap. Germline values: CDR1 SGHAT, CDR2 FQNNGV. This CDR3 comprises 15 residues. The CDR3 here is CASSGGGPTNEKLFF. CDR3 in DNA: TGTGCCAGCAGCGGAGGGGGTCCAACTAATGAAAAACTGTTTTTT. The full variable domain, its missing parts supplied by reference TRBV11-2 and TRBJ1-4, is EAGVAQSPRYKIIEKRQSVAFWCNPISGHATLYWYQQILGQGPKLLIQFQNNGVVDDSQLPKDRFSAERLKGVDSTLKIQPAKLEDSAVYLCASSGGGPTNEKLFFGSGTQLSVL.

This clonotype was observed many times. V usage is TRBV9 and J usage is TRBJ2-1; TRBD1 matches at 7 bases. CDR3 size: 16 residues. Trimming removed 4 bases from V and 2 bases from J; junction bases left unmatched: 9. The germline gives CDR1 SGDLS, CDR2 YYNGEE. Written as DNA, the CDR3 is TGTGCCAGCAGCCGATCAAACAGGGGCACCTACAATGAGCAGTTCTTC. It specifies CASSRSNRGTYNEQFF.

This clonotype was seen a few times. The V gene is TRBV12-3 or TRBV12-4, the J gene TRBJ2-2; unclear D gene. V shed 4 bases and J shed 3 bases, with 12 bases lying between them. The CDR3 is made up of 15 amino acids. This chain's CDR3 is CASSSKGLYTGELFF. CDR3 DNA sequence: TGTGCCAGCAGTTCTAAGGGCCTATACACCGGGGAGCTGTTTTTT.

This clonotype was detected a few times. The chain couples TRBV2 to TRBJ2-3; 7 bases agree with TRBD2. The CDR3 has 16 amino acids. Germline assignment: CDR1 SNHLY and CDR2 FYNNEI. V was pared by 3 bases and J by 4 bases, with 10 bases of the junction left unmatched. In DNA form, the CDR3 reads TGTGCCAGCAGTGACCTTCGAGCGGGGAACGCAGATACGCAGTATTTT. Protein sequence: CASSDLRAGNADTQYF. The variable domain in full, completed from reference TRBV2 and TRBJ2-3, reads EPEVTQTPSHQVTQMGQEVILRCVPISNHLYFYWYRQILGQKVEFLVSFYNNEISEKSEIFDDQFSVERPDGSNFTLKIRSTKLEDSAMYFCASSDLRAGNADTQYFGPGTRLTVL.

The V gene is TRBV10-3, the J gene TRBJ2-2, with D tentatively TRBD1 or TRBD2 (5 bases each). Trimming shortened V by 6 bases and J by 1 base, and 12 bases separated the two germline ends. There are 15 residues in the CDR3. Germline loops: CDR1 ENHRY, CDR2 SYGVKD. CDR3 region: CAISPGTVNTGELFF. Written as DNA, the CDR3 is TGTGCCATCAGCCCCGGGACGGTGAACACCGGGGAGCTGTTTTTT.

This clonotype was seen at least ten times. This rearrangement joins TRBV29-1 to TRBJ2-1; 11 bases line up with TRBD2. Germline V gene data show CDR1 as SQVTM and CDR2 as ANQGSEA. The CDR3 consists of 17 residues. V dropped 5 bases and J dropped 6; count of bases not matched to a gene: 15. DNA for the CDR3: TGCAGCGTTAATGGGCTAGCGGGGGGCCGACCGTCCAATGAGCAGTTCTTC. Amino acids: CSVNGLAGGRPSNEQFF.

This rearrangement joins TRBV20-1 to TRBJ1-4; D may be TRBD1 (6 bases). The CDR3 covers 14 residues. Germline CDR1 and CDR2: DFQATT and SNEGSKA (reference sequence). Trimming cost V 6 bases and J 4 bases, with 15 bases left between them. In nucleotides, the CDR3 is TGCAGTGCCACTCGGGGGGCCGATAATGAAAAACTGTTTTTT. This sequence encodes CSATRGADNEKLFF.

The CDR3 region is CASSLSPSGGADTQYF. The CDR3, as DNA: TGTGCCAGCAGCTTATCCCCTAGCGGGGGGGCAGATACGCAGTATTTT. The chain joins TRBV7-2 to TRBJ2-3; TRBD2 matches at 12 bases. The CDR3 has 16 residues. The V gene end was trimmed by 2 bases and the J gene end by 4 bases; junction bases not matched to a gene: 4. In germline, CDR1 is SGHTA, CDR2 FQGNSA.

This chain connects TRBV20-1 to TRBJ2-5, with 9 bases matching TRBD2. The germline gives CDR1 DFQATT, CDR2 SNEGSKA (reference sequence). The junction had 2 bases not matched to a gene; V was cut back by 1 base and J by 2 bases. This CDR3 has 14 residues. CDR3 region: CSARGLAGQETQYF. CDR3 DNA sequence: TGCAGTGCTAGAGGGCTAGCGGGGCAAGAGACCCAGTACTTC.

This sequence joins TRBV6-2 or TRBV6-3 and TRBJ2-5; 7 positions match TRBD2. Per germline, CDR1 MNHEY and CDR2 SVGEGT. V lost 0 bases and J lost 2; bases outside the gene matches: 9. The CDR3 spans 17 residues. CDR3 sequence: CASSYSRDYRRQETQYF. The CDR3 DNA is TGTGCCAGCAGTTACTCGAGGGACTACCGGCGGCAAGAGACCCAGTACTTC.

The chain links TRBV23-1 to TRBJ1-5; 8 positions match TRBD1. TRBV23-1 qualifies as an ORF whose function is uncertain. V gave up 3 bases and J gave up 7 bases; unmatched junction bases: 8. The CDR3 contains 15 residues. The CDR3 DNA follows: TGCGCCAGCAGTCATCCGGACAGGGCAGGCCAGCCCCAGCATTTT. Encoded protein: CASSHPDRAGQPQHF.

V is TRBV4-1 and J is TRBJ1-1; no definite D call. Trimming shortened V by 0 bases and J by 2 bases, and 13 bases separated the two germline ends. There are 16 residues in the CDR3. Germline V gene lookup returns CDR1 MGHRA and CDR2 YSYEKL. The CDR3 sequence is CASSQDLGRRNTEAFF. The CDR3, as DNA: TGCGCCAGCAGCCAAGATTTGGGCAGACGAAACACTGAAGCTTTCTTT.

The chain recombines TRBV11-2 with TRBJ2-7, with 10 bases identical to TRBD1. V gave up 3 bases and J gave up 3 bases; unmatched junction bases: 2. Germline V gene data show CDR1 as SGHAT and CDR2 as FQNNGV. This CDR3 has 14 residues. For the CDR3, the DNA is TGTGCCAGCAGCTTCGACAGGGGGCACTACGAGCAGTACTTC. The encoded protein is CASSFDRGHYEQYF.

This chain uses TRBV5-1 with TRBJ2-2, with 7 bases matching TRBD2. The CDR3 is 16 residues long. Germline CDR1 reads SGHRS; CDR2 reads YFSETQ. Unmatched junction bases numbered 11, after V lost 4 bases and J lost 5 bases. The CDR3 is CASSPDINGGTGELFF. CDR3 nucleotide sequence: TGCGCCAGCAGCCCGGACATCAACGGGGGGACCGGGGAGCTGTTTTTT.